What follows are 8 T cell receptor beta chains derived from one specimen sequenced in a study of T cell changes during pregnancy in multiple sclerosis. Using immunoSEQ multiplex PCR, the repertoire was profiled, and TCRdb retains in-frame clones only, with some absent. The table lists approximately 43,000 clones, around 95% of them singletons. The material sequenced was CD8+ T cells from peripheral blood mononuclear cells, taken after pregnancy. The receptors were gathered from a female donor with multiple sclerosis, enrolled in a pregnancy study.

The V call is TRBV21-1, the J call TRBJ2-7; the DNA was not used to check the table's D call, TRBD1. TRBV21-1 is assigned pseudogene status. This CDR3 spans 12 amino acids. The CDR3 here is CASKTSLYEQYF. The CDR3 region has the DNA TGTGCCAGCAAGACATCACTCTACGAGCAGTACTTC.

This chain joins TRBV15 and TRBJ2-1; 9 bases align to TRBD2. The ends lost 1 base at V and 13 bases at J; junction bases unmatched: 20. This CDR3 has 18 amino acids. Germline assignment: CDR1 LNHNV and CDR2 YYDKDF (reference sequence). DNA of the CDR3: TGTGCCACCAGCAGAGCCCTTAAAAGACTAGCGGCCCCAGGATCCCAGTTCTTC. This gives the protein CATSRALKRLAAPGSQFF.

The rearrangement links TRBV7-2 to TRBJ1-1; 7 bases match TRBD1. The CDR3 covers 15 residues. The V gene's germline CDR1 is SGHTA and CDR2 FQGNSA. J gave up 4 bases and V 5 bases, and 10 bases lay outside the gene matches. The CDR3 bases are TGTGCCAGCAGCATTAGCAGGGGGGTCGGCACTGAAGCTTTCTTT. Translation gives CASSISRGVGTEAFF. Full variable domain (rest looked up from reference TRBV7-2 and TRBJ1-1): GAGVSQSPSNKVTEKGKDVELRCDPISGHTALYWYRQSLGQGLEFLIYFQGNSAPDKSGLPSDRFSAERTGGSVSTLTIQRTQQEDSAVYLCASSISRGVGTEAFFGQGTRLTVV.

This chain links TRBV15 with TRBJ1-1; tentatively, D is TRBD1 (6 bases). Trimming cost V 1 base and J 6 bases, with 15 bases left between them. The germline CDR1 and CDR2 sequences are LNHNV and YYDKDF (reference sequence). This CDR3 has 15 residues. The CDR3 DNA reads as TGTGCCACCAGCAGAGGTATCGCACAGGGCCCTGAAGCTTTCTTT. This gives the protein CATSRGIAQGPEAFF.

This clone was detected once. V gene TRBV19 combines with J gene TRBJ2-1; 14 positions agree with TRBD2. The CDR3 is 13 residues long. Germline CDR1 is LNHDA and CDR2 is SQIVND (reference sequence). With 11 bases clipped from V and 7 bases from J, the junction kept 4 bases outside the gene matches. The CDR3 nucleotides are TGTGCCTCTGGGACTAGCGGGAGTAATGAGCAGTTCTTC. Its translation: CASGTSGSNEQFF.

This chain joins TRBV5-4 and TRBJ2-7, with TRBD2 matching over 9 bases. CDR3 size: 14 residues. Germline CDR1 is SGHNT and CDR2 is YYREEE (reference sequence). Trimming at V came to 4 bases and at J to 5 bases, leaving 7 bases not matched to a gene. The CDR3 bases are TGTGCCAGCAGCCCTGTTAGCGGGAGTGACGAGCAGTACTTC. It encodes CASSPVSGSDEQYF.

The chain uses TRBV7-9 and TRBJ2-1, with a weak D call TRBD2 (9 bases). CDR1 SEHNR and CDR2 FQNEAQ come from the germline V gene (reference sequence). Deletions cut 11 bases from V and 8 bases from J, with 34 bases between. The CDR3 consists of 18 residues. The CDR3 nucleotides are TGTGCCTGTCCCACGGACAGGGTTGGGCTAGCGGGAATATATGAGCAGTTCTTC. Its protein is CACPTDRVGLAGIYEQFF.

The chain links TRBV10-3 to TRBJ1-2, with D uncertain. This CDR3 region has 16 residues. Germline-derived CDR1 and CDR2 are ENHRY and SYGVKD. Trimming shortened V by 6 bases and J by 0 bases, and 17 bases separated the two germline ends. CDR3 bases: TGTGCCATCAGGAGTAGTGATATACTGGCTAACTATGGCTACACCTTC. It codes for CAIRSSDILANYGYTF.